This T cell receptor (beta chain) was recorded in a study of OX40 agonist ivuxolimab in advanced cancers. Study-wide results and limits: Normalized T-cell clonal expansion was also low in some nonresponders.

Systemic immunosuppression or autoimmune disease history was grounds to exclude patients. The germline CDR1 and CDR2 sequences are LNHDA and SQIVND (reference sequence). Trimming took off 4 bases at V and 3 bases at J, with 16 bases between the two ends. The CDR3 has 15 residues. Using immunoSEQ multiplex PCR, the repertoire was profiled, and TCRdb retains in-frame clones only, with some absent. This table holds around 50,000 clones, 80% to 90% found once. To note about this clone: No antigen is known for it.

This clonotype was obtained from an adult with an advanced solid tumor such as melanoma, head and neck, liver or kidney cancer. The sequenced sample was CD4+ or CD8+ T cells sorted from blood, obtained in a trial of the OX40 agonist ivuxolimab. The J gene is TRBJ2-7, the V gene TRBV19, with TRBD1 as a possible D gene (5 bases). The CDR3 protein is CASSTDSRNLYEQYF. CDR3 bases: TGTGCCAGTAGTACTGACAGTAGGAATCTCTACGAGCAGTACTTC.